Shown below are 11 T cell receptor beta chains from a single sample sequenced in a study of shared clonotypes between healthy human individuals. Sequenced by immunoSEQ multiplex PCR; TCRdb stores in-frame clones only, minus some. This repertoire shows over a million clones, roughly 96% found once; its top ten account for roughly 1.2%. The sample comprised naive CD4+ T cells sorted from blood. Documented subset: CD45RA+ positively selected. The receptor source for this set is a man aged 30 to 39 in good health.

This chain connects TRBV11-3 to TRBJ2-2; 10 nucleotides line up with TRBD2. This CDR3 region has 15 residues. The V and J ends lost 0 bases and 9 bases, in that order; junction bases with no gene match: 4. The germline V gene encodes CDR1 SGHNT and CDR2 YENEEA. In DNA, the CDR3 is TGTGCCAGCAGCTTAGAGTCTAGCGGGAGCCGGGAGCTGTTTTTT. Amino acids: CASSLESSGSRELFF.

The gene calls are TRBV5-1 and TRBJ1-4, with D maybe TRBD1 (5 bases). Trimming removed 4 bases from V and 5 bases from J, with 12 bases in between. In germline, CDR1 is SGHRS, CDR2 YFSETQ. The CDR3 has 14 amino acids. In DNA, the CDR3 is TGCGCCAGCAGCCTCAGGGCCATGAATGAAAAACTGTTTTTT. Its protein is CASSLRAMNEKLFF.

The J gene is TRBJ2-7, the V gene TRBV7-8; the D is unclear. The CDR3 has 13 residues. Trimming pared 1 base from V and 6 bases from J, leaving 10 bases between. CDR1 is SGHVS, CDR2 FQNEAQ, per germline. CDR3 region: CASSLEVVAEQYF. The CDR3 DNA sequence: TGTGCCAGCAGCTTAGAAGTAGTAGCCGAGCAGTACTTC.

The rearrangement links TRBV4-3 to TRBJ2-1, with 8 bases aligning to TRBD2. The CDR3 is 16 residues long. Germline V gene sequence: CDR1 LGHNA, CDR2 YSLEER. V lost 3 bases, J lost 12 bases, and 16 bases stayed unmatched. The CDR3, as DNA: TGCGCCAGCAGCCAGCTCACCGGGACTAGGATAATGACGCAGTTCTTC. It codes for CASSQLTGTRIMTQFF.

The rearrangement links TRBV18 to TRBJ2-7; 8 bases fit TRBD1. V dropped 4 bases and J dropped 6; count of bases not matched to a gene: 14. The CDR3 is 16 residues long. Germline V CDR1 and CDR2: KGHSH, LQKENI. The chain's CDR3 is CASSLGRSGTGSEQYF. The DNA of the CDR3 is TGTGCCAGCTCACTGGGCCGATCCGGGACAGGCAGCGAGCAGTACTTC.

This chain uses TRBV28 with TRBJ2-6, with D possibly matching TRBD1 (5 bases). The CDR3 extends over 13 amino acids. V lost 10 bases and J 1 base, leaving 8 bases between the germline ends. Germline CDR1 and CDR2: MDHEN and SYDVKM. CDR3 DNA: TGTGCCACCCGACAGTCTGGGGCCAACGTCCTGACTTTC. Its protein is CATRQSGANVLTF.

This chain uses TRBV28 with TRBJ2-7, with D unresolved. Germline CDR1 is MDHEN and CDR2 is SYDVKM. The CDR3 runs 13 residues. Trimming took off 7 bases at V and 6 bases at J, with 16 bases between the two ends. The CDR3 sequence: CASIPHGRSEQYF. In nucleotides, the CDR3 is TGTGCCAGCATTCCACACGGGCGAAGCGAGCAGTACTTC.

In DNA form, the CDR3 reads TGTGCCAGCAGTGAAGTGGGGCAGAACTATGGCTACACCTTC. It yields the protein CASSEVGQNYGYTF. The genes are TRBV6-1 and TRBJ1-2; tentatively, D is TRBD1 (5 bases). This CDR3 has 14 amino acids. Trimming left V 1 base short and J 2 bases short, with 8 bases between. Germline CDR1 reads MNHNS; CDR2 reads SASEGT.

The J gene is TRBJ1-1, the V gene TRBV2; tentative D call: TRBD1 (5 bases). Germline-derived CDR1 and CDR2 are SNHLY and FYNNEI. The V end lost 5 bases, the J end lost 2 bases, and 12 bases lay between the germline ends. The CDR3 consists of 14 residues. The CDR3, as DNA: TGTGCCAGCAGTAGGCGGACAATAAACACTGAAGCTTTCTTT. It yields the protein CASSRRTINTEAFF.

The CDR3 DNA follows: TGTGCCAGGACTCTTAGCGGAGCCCCCAACGAGCAGTACTTC. Its translation is CARTLSGAPNEQYF. The chain links TRBV19 to TRBJ2-7, with TRBD2 as a possible D gene (6 bases). V shed 9 bases and J shed 5 bases, with 20 bases lying between them. Germline V gene lookup returns CDR1 LNHDA and CDR2 SQIVND (reference sequence). CDR3 length equals 14 residues.

V is TRBV5-5 and J is TRBJ1-5, with 8 bases that match TRBD1. The CDR3 spans 17 residues. Looked up from germline, CDR1 is SGHKS and CDR2 is YYEKEE (reference sequence). With 1 base clipped from V and 4 bases from J, the junction kept 10 bases outside the gene matches. CDR3 residues: CASSLKGQALLNQPQHF. The DNA for the CDR3 is TGTGCCAGCAGCTTGAAGGGACAGGCCTTATTAAATCAGCCCCAGCATTTT.